This T cell receptor beta chain derives from a study of cytomegalovirus exposure and HLA in healthy donors. Study in general: Among approximately 400 genotyped donors, about 83% fell in the Caucasian-associated ancestry cluster. The study's findings and limits: 164 TCR beta chains were listed as cytomegalovirus-associated.

As to this clone: What it binds is unknown.

Trimming cost V 1 base and J 0 bases; bases outside gene matches: 6. This CDR3 comprises 16 residues. Germline V gives CDR1 SGHRS, CDR2 YFSETQ. A multiplex PCR was run with 60 Vbeta primers and 13 Jbeta primers. Data came from immunoSEQ multiplex PCR; TCRdb stores just in-frame clones and leaves some out. Counted here are about 160,000 clones, around four fifths occurring once; the ten biggest clones make up about 1.3%. The source material was PBMCs. The chain links TRBV5-1 to TRBJ1-1; 7 bases fit TRBD1. The source is a woman aged 25 to 39 in good health and CMV-seronegative. Here the CDR3 DNA reads TGCGCCAGCAGCTTGAGGGCACAGGGGATGAACACTGAAGCTTTCTTT. Translating it yields CASSLRAQGMNTEAFF.